This T cell receptor (beta chain) was captured in a study of blood T cell repertoires in COVID-19. As for the study in general: Acute and convalescent COVID-19 samples came from the United States, Italy and Spain. Sources were T cells, B-cell-depleted T cells, or PBMCs; the material itself was cDNA or gDNA.

The CDR3 loop spans 16 amino acids. CDR1 and CDR2 (germline): SGHNT, YYREEE (reference sequence). V gave up 4 bases and J gave up 0 bases; unmatched junction bases: 9. Original analysis: From reference gene primer amplification, estimates of nucleated cell counts were derived. Using immunoSEQ multiplex PCR, the repertoire was profiled, and TCRdb retains in-frame clones only, with some absent. The V and J calls and clone size were taken over from that table, and D and trimming were inferred from the DNA. The sample contains under 250,000 clones, around 82% of which appear only once. There are a few counts of this clone.

The sequence derives from a woman aged 30 to 39 who had recovered from COVID-19. The sequencing sample was made of peripheral blood. The chain joins TRBV5-4 to TRBJ1-1; 7 bases agree with TRBD1. CDR3 region: CASSLGTASLNTEAFF. The CDR3, as DNA: TGTGCCAGCAGCCTAGGGACAGCTAGTTTGAACACTGAAGCTTTCTTT.